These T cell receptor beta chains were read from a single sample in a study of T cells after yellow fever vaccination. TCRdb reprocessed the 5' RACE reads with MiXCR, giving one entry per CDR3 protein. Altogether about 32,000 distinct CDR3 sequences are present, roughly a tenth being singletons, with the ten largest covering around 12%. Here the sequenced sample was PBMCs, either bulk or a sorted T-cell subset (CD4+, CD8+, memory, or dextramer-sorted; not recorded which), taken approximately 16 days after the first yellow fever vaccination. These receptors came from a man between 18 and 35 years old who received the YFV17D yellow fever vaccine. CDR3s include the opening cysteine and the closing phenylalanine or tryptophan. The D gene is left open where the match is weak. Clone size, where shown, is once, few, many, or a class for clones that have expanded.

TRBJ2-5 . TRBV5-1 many TGCGCCAGCAGCTTTTTTGGACCCCAAGAGACCCAGTACTTC CASSFFGPQETQYF
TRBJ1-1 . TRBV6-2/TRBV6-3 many TGTGCCAGCAACACCAACTGGGGCACTGAAGCTTTCTTT CASNTNWGTEAFF
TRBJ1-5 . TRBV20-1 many TGCAGTGCCCATAACAGGGAAAAAAGGGACAATCAGCCCCAGCATTTT CSAHNREKRDNQPQHF
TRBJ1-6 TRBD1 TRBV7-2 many TGTGCCAGCAGCCTGGTTGGGACAGGACTACCCCTCCACTTT CASSLVGTGLPLHF
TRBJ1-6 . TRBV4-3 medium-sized TGCGCCAGCAGCCAAGATCAGGGTAGGGATTCACCCCTCCACTTT CASSQDQGRDSPLHF
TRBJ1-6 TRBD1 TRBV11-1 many TGTGCCAGCAGCTCCGGACAGGGTGTAACTAATTCACCCCTCCACTTT CASSSGQGVTNSPLHF
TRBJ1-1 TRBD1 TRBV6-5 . TGTGCCAGCATCCCCGCGGGTAGACAGGGGAGATACACTGAAGCTTTCTTT CASIPAGRQGRYTEAFF
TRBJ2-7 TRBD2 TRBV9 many TGTGCCAGCAGCGGGGGACTAGCGGGGGAAGAGCAGTACTTC CASSGGLAGEEQYF
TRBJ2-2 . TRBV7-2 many TGTGCCAGCAGCTTAGGCTTTACGGGCGGGGAGCTGTTTTTT CASSLGFTGGELFF
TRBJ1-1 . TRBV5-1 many TGCGCCAGCAGAAACCGGCAGGGTTGGATTAACACTGAAGCTTTCTTT CASRNRQGWINTEAFF
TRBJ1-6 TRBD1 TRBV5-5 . TGTGCCAGCAGCTCCAGGGGGGGGAAGTCACCCCTCCACTTT CASSSRGGKSPLHF
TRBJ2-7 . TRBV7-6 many TGTGCCAGCAGCTTAGGTAGTGGTGGTCTGTACGAGCAGTACTTC CASSLGSGGLYEQYF
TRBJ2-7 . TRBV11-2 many TGTGCCAGCAGCTCCCTCCGGGGGTCCGACTACGAGCAGTACTTC CASSSLRGSDYEQYF
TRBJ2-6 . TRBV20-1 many TGCAGTGCTAGAGATTTGGTTGACTCTGGGGCCAACGTCCTGACTTTC CSARDLVDSGANVLTF
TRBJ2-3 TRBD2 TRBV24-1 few TGTGCCACCAGTGATGCGGGGGGTACGCAGTATTTT CATSDAGGTQYF
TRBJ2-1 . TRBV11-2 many TGTGCCAGCAGCGGACAACTAGGAGATGAGCAGTTCTTC CASSGQLGDEQFF
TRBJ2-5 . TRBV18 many TGTGCCAGCTCAAAGCAACAAGAGACCCAGTACTTC CASSKQQETQYF
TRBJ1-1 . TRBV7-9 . TGTGCCAGCAGCCGCCGACAGGTGAACACTGAAGCTTTCTTT CASSRRQVNTEAFF
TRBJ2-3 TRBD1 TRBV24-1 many TGTGCCACCAGCCCTTCCGGGACAGGGACTTCCACAGATACGCAGTATTTT CATSPSGTGTSTDTQYF
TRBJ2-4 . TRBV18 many TGTGCCAGCTCAGGGCCCCAAGAAGGGAACATTCAGTACTTC CASSGPQEGNIQYF
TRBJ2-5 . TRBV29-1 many TGCAGCGTGGAACAGGTCCTGCAAGAGACCCAGTACTTC CSVEQVLQETQYF
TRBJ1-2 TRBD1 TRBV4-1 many TGCGCCAGCAGCCATTACCTCCGGGACAGGGAAAGTGGCTACACCTTC CASSHYLRDRESGYTF
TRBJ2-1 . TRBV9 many TGTGCCAGCAGCCTATGGGGGGAATACAATGAGCAGTTCTTC CASSLWGEYNEQFF
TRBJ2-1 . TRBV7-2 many TGTGCCAGCGGGTCCTTCGGGAATGAGCAGTTCTTC CASGSFGNEQFF
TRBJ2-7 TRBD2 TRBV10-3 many TGTGCCATCAGTGAGGTCGGGGGGAGCGAGCAGTACTTC CAISEVGGSEQYF
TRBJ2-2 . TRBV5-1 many TGCGCCAGCAGCTTCAGACCCCAGGGAGGCGGGGAGCTGTTTTTT CASSFRPQGGGELFF
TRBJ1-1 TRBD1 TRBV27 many TGTGCCAGCAGTACCCAGGGGGCGCGAGCTTTCTTT CASSTQGARAFF
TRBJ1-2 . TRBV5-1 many TGCGCCAGCAGCCCGGGATCAGGACAGTACAATCGGGACTATGGCTACACCTTC CASSPGSGQYNRDYGYTF
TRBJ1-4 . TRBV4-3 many TGCGCCAGCAGCCAAGCGGGTGAAGAAAAACTGTTTTTT CASSQAGEEKLFF
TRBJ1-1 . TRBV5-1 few TGCGCCAGCAGCTTGGGACTGACGAACACTGAAGCTTTCTTT CASSLGLTNTEAFF
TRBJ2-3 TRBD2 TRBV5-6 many TGTGCCAGCAGCATCACTCCCGGGCGGGGGGTATCTGAGGATACGCAGTATTTT CASSITPGRGVSEDTQYF
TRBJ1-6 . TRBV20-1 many TGCAGTGCTAGAGGGAATAGTTCACCCCTCCACTTT CSARGNSSPLHF
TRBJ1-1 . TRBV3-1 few TGTGCCAGCAGGTGGGGGAACACTGAAGCTTTCTTT CASRWGNTEAFF
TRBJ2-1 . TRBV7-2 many TGTGCCAGCAGCTTGTGGGGGGACACCAGCTCCTACAATGAGCAGTTCTTC CASSLWGDTSSYNEQFF
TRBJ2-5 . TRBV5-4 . TGTGCCAGCAGAATGGGCTTTGTGCAAGAGACCCAGTACTTC CASRMGFVQETQYF
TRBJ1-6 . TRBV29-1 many TGCAGCGTTGAAGTCCGATCCAATTCACCCCTCCACTTT CSVEVRSNSPLHF
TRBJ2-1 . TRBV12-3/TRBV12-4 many TGTGCCAGCAGTTTAGCGGGGCCCTCCTACAATGAGCAGTTCTTC CASSLAGPSYNEQFF
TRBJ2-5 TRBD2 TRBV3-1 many TGTGCCAGCAGCCAGGGGGGGACCGAAGAGACCCAGTACTTC CASSQGGTEETQYF
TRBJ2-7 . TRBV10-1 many TGCGCCAGCAGTGAGTCCGGGGGTCCAGGGATGTCCGACGAGCAGTACTTC CASSESGGPGMSDEQYF
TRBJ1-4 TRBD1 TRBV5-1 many TGCGCCAGCAGCTCTAACGCCGGGACAGCTGATGAAAAACTGTTTTTT CASSSNAGTADEKLFF
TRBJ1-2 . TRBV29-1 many TGCAGCGTTGTGACAGGTCGGAGCTATGGCTACACCTTC CSVVTGRSYGYTF